Each of the 26 T cell receptor beta chains below was sequenced from the same sample in a study of shared T cell receptors in the human thymus. Some clones are missing from TCRdb's copy, which holds only in-frame ones; the method was immunoSEQ multiplex PCR. The profile shows about 660,000 clones, more than 70% of them singletons. The sample also formed part of further work on human thymus T cells.

The sample consisted of thymocytes. The receptors were sampled from a boy younger than two with a congenital heart defect.

This clone was seen more than once but under ten times. V usage is TRBV19 and J usage is TRBJ1-3; 9 positions match TRBD1. Germline trimming cut 9 bases from V and 4 bases from J; bases unmatched to any gene: 10. Germline V CDR1 and CDR2: LNHDA, SQIVND (reference sequence). The CDR3 has 15 residues. The CDR3 nucleotides are TGTGCCAGAACCCCCGGGACAGGGACAGGAAACACCATATATTTT. Encoded protein: CARTPGTGTGNTIYF.

The CDR3 is CASSPLPRGIRGYTF. As DNA, the CDR3 is TGTGCCAGCAGCCCCCTCCCCCGGGGTATACGTGGCTACACCTTC. The J gene is TRBJ1-2, the V gene TRBV11-2; D unclear. V was shortened by 5 bases and J by 7 bases, with 20 bases between the two germline ends. The germline V gene has CDR1 SGHAT and CDR2 FQNNGV. The CDR3 covers 15 residues.

The chain has TRBV7-9 and TRBJ2-3, with 8 positions matching TRBD1. Germline lookup yields CDR1 SEHNR and CDR2 FQNEAQ (reference sequence). The CDR3 spans 13 residues. With 3 bases clipped from V and 5 bases from J, the junction kept 1 base outside the gene matches. CDR3 amino acids: CASSLTGEDTQYF. The CDR3 region has the DNA TGTGCCAGCAGCTTGACAGGGGAAGATACGCAGTATTTT.

The chain uses TRBV6-5 and TRBJ2-1; no clear D gene. With 2 bases removed from V and 0 bases from J, the gap between germline ends came to 5 bases. There are 14 residues in the CDR3. Germline-derived CDR1 and CDR2 are MNHEY and SVGAGI. CDR3 nucleotides: TGTGCCAGCAGTTACGAGAGCTCCTACAATGAGCAGTTCTTC. This gives the protein CASSYESSYNEQFF.

The chain recombines TRBV14 with TRBJ2-7; 7 bases are shared with TRBD1. After removal of 0 bases from V and 0 bases from J, the junction contained 8 bases not matched to a gene. The CDR3 is 17 amino acids. Looked up from germline, CDR1 is SGHDN and CDR2 is FVKESK. The CDR3 sequence: CASSQDPTGDSSYEQYF. The CDR3 DNA reads as TGTGCCAGCAGCCAAGACCCCACAGGGGACAGCTCCTACGAGCAGTACTTC.

V and J are TRBV5-5 and TRBJ1-2; 9 nucleotides align to TRBD1. There are 17 residues in the CDR3. V shed 0 bases and J 4 bases; nucleotides not matched to a gene: 10. CDR1 and CDR2 from the germline V gene are SGHKS and YYEKEE (reference sequence). The CDR3 protein is CASSLARQGVRGYGYTF. The CDR3 DNA sequence: TGTGCCAGCAGCTTGGCGAGACAGGGGGTGAGGGGCTATGGCTACACCTTC.

This clone was counted a single time. The gene calls are TRBV5-6 and TRBJ1-5, with D tentatively TRBD1 (6 bases). CDR3 size: 16 residues. V lost 0 bases and J lost 6, with 16 bases in between. Germline CDR1 is SGHDT and CDR2 is YYEEEE. CDR3 bases: TGTGCCAGCAGCTTGGAGGCTTTGGGGGCAGCTCAGCCCCAGCATTTT. The encoded protein is CASSLEALGAAQPQHF. The complete variable domain, with remaining parts taken from reference TRBV5-6 and TRBJ1-5, reads DAGVTQSPTHLIKTRGQQVTLRCSPKSGHDTVSWYQQALGQGPQFIFQYYEEEERQRGNFPDRFSGHQFPNYSSELNVNALLLGDSALYLCASSLEALGAAQPQHFGDGTRLSIL.

This chain joins TRBV6-5 and TRBJ2-2, with D possibly matching TRBD1 (6 bases). Germline CDR1 MNHEY, CDR2 SVGAGI. V was trimmed by 8 bases and J by 1 base, leaving 14 bases between them. The CDR3 length is 15 residues. Here the CDR3 DNA reads TGTGCCAGCGGAAGACAGGAGATGAACACCGGGGAGCTGTTTTTT. It encodes CASGRQEMNTGELFF.

This sequence joins TRBV29-1 and TRBJ2-1; no definite D call. CDR3 length equals 15 residues. The V gene lost 7 bases and the J gene lost 2 bases, with 18 bases spanning the gap. Germline CDR1 and CDR2: SQVTM and ANQGSEA. The CDR3 spells CSESTTESPYNEQFF. The DNA for the CDR3 is TGCAGCGAATCCACCACAGAAAGTCCCTACAATGAGCAGTTCTTC.

This chain uses TRBV5-1 with TRBJ2-5, with TRBD1 matching over 10 bases. The CDR3 is 14 amino acids. Germline V gene sequence: CDR1 SGHRS, CDR2 YFSETQ. Trimming took 2 bases from V and 4 from J; bases not matched to a gene: 2. The CDR3 loop reads CASSFRDRGETQYF. As DNA, the CDR3 is TGCGCCAGCAGCTTTCGGGACAGGGGAGAGACCCAGTACTTC.

The chain has TRBV2 and TRBJ1-3, with 7 bases that match TRBD1. From germline, CDR1 is SNHLY and CDR2 FYNNEI. This CDR3 has 18 residues. The V gene end was trimmed by 0 bases and the J gene end by 0 bases; junction bases not matched to a gene: 8. The CDR3 DNA reads TGTGCCAGCAGTGAAGCGGACCCCCAGGGGGTCTCTGGAAACACCATATATTTT. It specifies CASSEADPQGVSGNTIYF.

This chain uses TRBV6-1 with TRBJ2-7; 9 positions match TRBD1. Trimming took 7 bases from V and 5 from J; bases not matched to a gene: 3. From germline, CDR1 is MNHNS and CDR2 SASEGT. The CDR3 extends over 12 amino acids. The CDR3 DNA reads as TGTGCCAGCACCGGGACAGGGAACGAGCAGTACTTC. Its translation: CASTGTGNEQYF.

The CDR3 DNA sequence: TGTGCCAGCAGCCAAGTTGCGAGGGGGCGATTGTTTACTGAAGCTTTCTTT. Its translation is CASSQVARGRLFTEAFF. The V and J genes are TRBV14 and TRBJ1-1; 7 nucleotides align to TRBD1. The CDR3 has 17 amino acids. V lost 1 base and J lost 5; bases outside the gene matches: 13. The V gene's germline CDR1 is SGHDN and CDR2 FVKESK. The full variable domain, its missing parts supplied by reference TRBV14 and TRBJ1-1, is EAGVTQFPSHSVIEKGQTVTLRCDPISGHDNLYWYRRVMGKEIKFLLHFVKESKQDESGMPNNRFLAERTGGTYSTLKVQPAELEDSGVYFCASSQVARGRLFTEAFFGQGTRLTVV.

This rearrangement joins TRBV19 to TRBJ1-5; 7 bases agree with TRBD1. Unmatched junction bases numbered 11, after V lost 5 bases and J lost 4 bases. The CDR3 runs to 16 residues. The germline V gene has CDR1 LNHDA and CDR2 SQIVND (reference sequence). CDR3 DNA: TGTGCCAGTAGTCACACACAGGGGATATGGAATCAGCCCCAGCATTTT. It translates to CASSHTQGIWNQPQHF.

This chain uses TRBV7-9 with TRBJ1-1; the match to TRBD1 covers 7 bases. With 2 bases clipped from V and 0 bases from J, the junction kept 6 bases outside the gene matches. Germline V lookup: CDR1 SEHNR, CDR2 FQNEAQ (reference sequence). The CDR3 has 16 residues. The CDR3 region has the DNA TGTGCCAGCAGCTTATACAGGGGCCTGATGAACACTGAAGCTTTCTTT. This codes for CASSLYRGLMNTEAFF. Full variable domain (rest looked up from reference TRBV7-9 and TRBJ1-1): DTGVSQNPRHKITKRGQNVTFRCDPISEHNRLYWYRQTLGQGPEFLTYFQNEAQLEKSRLLSDRFSAERPKGSFSTLEIQRTEQGDSAMYLCASSLYRGLMNTEAFFGQGTRLTVV.

The chain uses TRBV6-5 and TRBJ2-7; TRBD2 matches at 8 bases. CDR1 MNHEY and CDR2 SVGAGI come from the germline V gene. The length of the CDR3 is 14 residues. After removal of 4 bases from V and 4 bases from J, the junction contained 6 bases not matched to a gene. The DNA for the CDR3 is TGTGCCAGCAGTTGGAGCGGGGGAGGGTACGAGCAGTACTTC. It translates to CASSWSGGGYEQYF.

The chain employs TRBV4-1 and TRBJ2-6; 9 bases match TRBD1. Trimming cost V 2 bases and J 0 bases; bases outside gene matches: 5. This CDR3 is built from 18 residues. Germline V gene sequence: CDR1 MGHRA, CDR2 YSYEKL. The CDR3: CASSQRQGGRSGANVLTF. CDR3 nucleotides: TGCGCCAGCAGCCAAAGACAGGGGGGTCGCTCTGGGGCCAACGTCCTGACTTTC.

The chain recombines TRBV27 with TRBJ1-2; D gene uncertain. V dropped 6 bases and J dropped 8 bases, with 19 bases sitting between them. The germline V gene encodes CDR1 MNHEY and CDR2 SMNVEV (reference sequence). The CDR3 loop spans 14 amino acids. CDR3 in amino acids: CASSPKSRSAGYTF. The DNA of the CDR3 is TGTGCCAGCAGCCCGAAGTCTAGGAGCGCGGGCTACACCTTC.

The rearrangement uses TRBV9 and TRBJ2-7, with 11 bases matching TRBD2. Germline V gene sequence: CDR1 SGDLS, CDR2 YYNGEE. The CDR3 contains 14 residues. The ends lost 7 bases at V and 4 bases at J; junction bases unmatched: 7. The CDR3 loop reads CASEAGTSGYEQYF. The CDR3 bases are TGTGCCAGCGAGGCCGGGACTAGCGGATACGAGCAGTACTTC.

The chain has TRBV9 and TRBJ1-1; TRBD1 is a possible D gene (6 bases). The length of the CDR3 is 14 residues. From germline, CDR1 is SGDLS and CDR2 YYNGEE. V lost 4 bases and J 0 bases, leaving 10 bases between the germline ends. The CDR3 DNA reads as TGTGCCAGCAGCCCCCGGGACATGAACACTGAAGCTTTCTTT. Translation gives CASSPRDMNTEAFF.

The chain is built from TRBV4-3 and TRBJ2-5; D might be TRBD1 (5 bases). The J call may be faulty, since TRBJ2-7 better matches the DNA end. This CDR3 is built from 15 residues. Germline V gene lookup returns CDR1 LGHNA and CDR2 YSLEER. The CDR3 nucleotides are TGCGCCAGCAGCCAAGAGGCAGGGAAGTCCTACGAGCAGTACTTC. Protein product: CASSQEAGKSYEQYF.

The chain links TRBV6-5 to TRBJ2-7, with TRBD1 identical over 8 bases. The V segment lost 0 bases and the J segment 3 bases; nucleotides outside the gene matches: 4. The CDR3 has 15 residues. The germline CDR1 and CDR2 sequences are MNHEY and SVGAGI. The CDR3, as DNA: TGTGCCAGCAGTTACTCGACAGGGGCTATCTACGAGCAGTACTTC. Protein sequence: CASSYSTGAIYEQYF.

The gene calls are TRBV27 and TRBJ2-7; 10 bases map to TRBD1. V shed 5 bases and J 3 bases; nucleotides not matched to a gene: 4. CDR3 length: 14 amino acids. Germline loops: CDR1 MNHEY, CDR2 SMNVEV (reference sequence). The CDR3 DNA is TGTGCCAGCAGTGCCGGGACAGGGGACTACGAGCAGTACTTC. Translation gives CASSAGTGDYEQYF.

This chain uses TRBV25-1 with TRBJ2-7, with 7 bases aligning to TRBD1. The CDR3 length is 18 residues. Trimming removed 5 bases from V and 2 bases from J; junction bases left unmatched: 18. Germline CDR1 MGHDK, CDR2 SYGVNS. The CDR3: CASSHTGTAYETAYEQYF. Written as DNA, the CDR3 is TGTGCCAGCAGTCACACCGGGACAGCCTATGAAACCGCCTACGAGCAGTACTTC.

Here the CDR3 DNA reads TGTGCCAGCATCCAGAAGGGACTAGCGGGGGGGAGCTCCTACGAGCAGTACTTC. Protein product: CASIQKGLAGGSSYEQYF. The chain uses TRBV27 and TRBJ2-7; 16 positions match TRBD2. V was clipped by 7 bases and J by 0 bases; unmatched bases: 9. This CDR3 contains 18 residues. In germline, CDR1 is MNHEY, CDR2 SMNVEV (reference sequence).

The chain has TRBV5-1 and TRBJ1-1; 9 bases are a match to TRBD1. The CDR3 length is 13 residues. CDR1 is SGHRS, CDR2 YFSETQ, per germline. The V and J ends lost 4 bases and 4 bases, in that order; junction bases with no gene match: 2. DNA for the CDR3: TGCGCCAGCAGCGGGACAGGGAGCACTGAAGCTTTCTTT. This encodes CASSGTGSTEAFF.